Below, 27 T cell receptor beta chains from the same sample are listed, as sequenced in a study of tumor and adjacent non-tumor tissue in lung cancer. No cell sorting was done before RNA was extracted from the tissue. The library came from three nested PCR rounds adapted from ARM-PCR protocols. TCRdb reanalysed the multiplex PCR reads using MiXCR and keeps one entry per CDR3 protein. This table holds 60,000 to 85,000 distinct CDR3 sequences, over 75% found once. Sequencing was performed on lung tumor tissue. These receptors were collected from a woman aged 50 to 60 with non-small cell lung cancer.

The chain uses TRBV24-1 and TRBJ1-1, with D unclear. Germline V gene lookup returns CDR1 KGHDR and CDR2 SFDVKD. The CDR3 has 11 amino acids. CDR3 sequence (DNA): TGTGTCATCAGTGATGCCACTGAAGCTTTCTTT. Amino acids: CVISDATEAFF.

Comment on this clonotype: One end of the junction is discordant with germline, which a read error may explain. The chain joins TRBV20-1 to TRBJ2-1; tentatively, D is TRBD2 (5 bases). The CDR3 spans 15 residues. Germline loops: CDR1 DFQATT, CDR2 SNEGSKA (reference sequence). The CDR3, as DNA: TGCAGTGCTAGTTTCCTAGCCGGCTCCTACAATGAGCGGTTCTTC. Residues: CSASFLAGSYNERFF.

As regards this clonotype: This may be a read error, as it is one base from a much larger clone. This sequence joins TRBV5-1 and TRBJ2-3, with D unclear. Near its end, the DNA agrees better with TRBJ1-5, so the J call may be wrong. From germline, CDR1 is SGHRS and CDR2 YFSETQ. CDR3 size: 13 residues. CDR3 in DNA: TGCGCCAGCAGCTTGGACGGCACAGATACGCAGCATTTT. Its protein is CASSLDGTDTQHF.

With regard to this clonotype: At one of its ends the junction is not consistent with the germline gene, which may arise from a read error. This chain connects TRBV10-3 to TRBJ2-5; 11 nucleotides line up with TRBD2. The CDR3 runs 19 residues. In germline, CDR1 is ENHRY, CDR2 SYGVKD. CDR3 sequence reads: CAISESPPTSGRVQEIQHF. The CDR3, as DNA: TGTGCCATCAGTGAGTCCCCTCCCACTAGCGGGAGAGTTCAAGAGATCCAGCACTTC.

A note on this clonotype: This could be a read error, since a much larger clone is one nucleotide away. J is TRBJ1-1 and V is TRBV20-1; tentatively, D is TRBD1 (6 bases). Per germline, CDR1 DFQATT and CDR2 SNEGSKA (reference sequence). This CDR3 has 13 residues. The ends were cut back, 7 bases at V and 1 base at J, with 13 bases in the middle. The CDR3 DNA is TGCAGTGTTACCCGGACAGCGAACACTGAAGCTTTCTTT. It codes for CSVTRTANTEAFF.

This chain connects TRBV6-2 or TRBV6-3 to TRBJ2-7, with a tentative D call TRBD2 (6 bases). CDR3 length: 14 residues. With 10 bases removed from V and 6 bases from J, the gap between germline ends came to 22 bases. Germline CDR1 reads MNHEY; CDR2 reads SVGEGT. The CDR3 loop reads CANTMAGKRREQYF. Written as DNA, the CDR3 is TGTGCCAACACTATGGCGGGAAAAAGGCGCGAGCAGTACTTC.

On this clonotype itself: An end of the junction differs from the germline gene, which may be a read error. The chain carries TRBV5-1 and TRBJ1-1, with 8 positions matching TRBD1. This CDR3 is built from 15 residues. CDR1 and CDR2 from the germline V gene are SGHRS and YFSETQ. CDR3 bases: TGCACCAGCACCTTGGTAGGGACAGGTAACACTGAAGCTTTCTTT. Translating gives CTSTLVGTGNTEAFF.

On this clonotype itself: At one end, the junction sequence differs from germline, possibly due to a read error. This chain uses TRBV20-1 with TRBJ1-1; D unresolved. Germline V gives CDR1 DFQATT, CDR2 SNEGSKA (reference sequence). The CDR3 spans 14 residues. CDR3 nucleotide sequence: TGCAGTGCTCCCGGCGGGGTAATGAACACTGAAGGTTTCTTT. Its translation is CSAPGGVMNTEGFF.

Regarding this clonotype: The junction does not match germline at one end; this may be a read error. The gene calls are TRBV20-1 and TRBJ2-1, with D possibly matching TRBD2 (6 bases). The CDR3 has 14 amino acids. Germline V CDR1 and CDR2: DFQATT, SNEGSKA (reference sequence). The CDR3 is CGASFKGGYNEQFF. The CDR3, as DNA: TGCGGTGCTAGCTTCAAGGGAGGCTACAATGAGCAGTTCTTC.

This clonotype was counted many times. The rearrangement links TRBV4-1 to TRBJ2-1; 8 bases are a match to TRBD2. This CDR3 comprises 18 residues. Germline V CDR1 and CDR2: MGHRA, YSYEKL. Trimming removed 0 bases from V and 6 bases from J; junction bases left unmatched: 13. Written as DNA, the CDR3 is TGCGCCAGCAGCCAAGAATACCCCCCGGCGGGAGGAACCAATGAGCAGTTCTTC. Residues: CASSQEYPPAGGTNEQFF.

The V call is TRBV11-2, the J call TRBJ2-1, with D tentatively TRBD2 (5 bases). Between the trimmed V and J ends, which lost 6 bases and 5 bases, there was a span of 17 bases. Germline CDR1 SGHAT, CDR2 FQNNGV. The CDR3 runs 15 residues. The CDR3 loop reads CASSSIAGGDNEQFF. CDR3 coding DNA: TGTGCCAGCAGTTCTATAGCCGGAGGAGACAATGAGCAGTTCTTC.

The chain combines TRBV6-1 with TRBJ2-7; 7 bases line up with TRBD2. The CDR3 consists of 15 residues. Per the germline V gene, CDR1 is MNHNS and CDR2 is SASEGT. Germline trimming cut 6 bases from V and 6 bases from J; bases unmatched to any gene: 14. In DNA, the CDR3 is TGTGCCAGCAGAGGTAGTAATGGGAGGGCCGCCGAGCAGTACTTC. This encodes CASRGSNGRAAEQYF.

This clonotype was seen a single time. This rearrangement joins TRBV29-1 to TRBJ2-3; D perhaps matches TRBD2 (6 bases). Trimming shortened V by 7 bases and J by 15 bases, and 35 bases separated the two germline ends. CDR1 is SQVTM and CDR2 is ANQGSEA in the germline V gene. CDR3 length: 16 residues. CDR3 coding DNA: TGCAGCGCTCCGGGACTCCGAGCGGATAGCACAGATATGCAATATTTT. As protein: CSAPGLRADSTDMQYF.

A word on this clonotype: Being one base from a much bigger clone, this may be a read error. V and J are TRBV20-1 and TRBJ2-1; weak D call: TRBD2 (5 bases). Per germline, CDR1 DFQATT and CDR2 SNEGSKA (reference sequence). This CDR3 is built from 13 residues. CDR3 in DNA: TGCAGTGCTAGTCGAGGGAGTTATAATGAGCGGTTCTTC. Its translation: CSASRGSYNERFF.

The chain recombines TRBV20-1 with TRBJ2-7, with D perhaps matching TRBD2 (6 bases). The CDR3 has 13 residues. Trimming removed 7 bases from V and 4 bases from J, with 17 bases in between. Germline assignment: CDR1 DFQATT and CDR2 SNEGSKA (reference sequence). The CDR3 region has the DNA TGCAGTGGTAGCCCGCGGGGCTCTTACGAGCAGTACTTC. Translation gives CSGSPRGSYEQYF.

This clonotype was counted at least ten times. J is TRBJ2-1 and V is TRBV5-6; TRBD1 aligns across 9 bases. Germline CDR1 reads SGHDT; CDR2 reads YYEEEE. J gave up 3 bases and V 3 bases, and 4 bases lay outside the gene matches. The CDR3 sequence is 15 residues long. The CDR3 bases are TGTGCCAGCAGCTCCCGGGACAGGGACTACAATGAGCAGTTCTTC. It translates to CASSSRDRDYNEQFF.

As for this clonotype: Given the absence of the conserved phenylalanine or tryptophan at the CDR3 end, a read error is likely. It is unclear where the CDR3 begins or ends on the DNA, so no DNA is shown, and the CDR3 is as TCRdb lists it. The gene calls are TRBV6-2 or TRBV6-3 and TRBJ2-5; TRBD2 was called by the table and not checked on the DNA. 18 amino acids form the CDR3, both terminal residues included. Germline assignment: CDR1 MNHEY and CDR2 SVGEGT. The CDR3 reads CASSRTPILAGAQETQYI.

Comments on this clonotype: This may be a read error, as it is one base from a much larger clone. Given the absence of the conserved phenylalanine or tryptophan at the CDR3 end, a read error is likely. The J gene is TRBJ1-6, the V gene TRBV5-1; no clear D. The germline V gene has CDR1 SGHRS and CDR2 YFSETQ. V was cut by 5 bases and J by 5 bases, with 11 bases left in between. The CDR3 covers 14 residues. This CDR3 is CASRRSRDNSPLHI. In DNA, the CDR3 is TGCGCCAGCAGACGTTCCCGGGATAATTCACCCCTCCACATT.

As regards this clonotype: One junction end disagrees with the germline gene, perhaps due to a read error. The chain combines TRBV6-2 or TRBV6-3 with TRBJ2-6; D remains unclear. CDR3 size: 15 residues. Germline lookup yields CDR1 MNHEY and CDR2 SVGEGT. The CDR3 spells CGSSYSTFGANVLTF. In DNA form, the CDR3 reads TGTGGCAGCAGCTACTCGACCTTTGGGGCCAACGTCCTGACTTTC.

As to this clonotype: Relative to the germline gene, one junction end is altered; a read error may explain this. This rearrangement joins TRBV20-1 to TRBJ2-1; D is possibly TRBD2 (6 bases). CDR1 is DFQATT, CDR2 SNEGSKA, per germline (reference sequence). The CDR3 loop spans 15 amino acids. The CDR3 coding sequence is TGTAGTGCTAGTATCCCGGGGGTGACCTACAATGAGCAGTTCTTC. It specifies CSASIPGVTYNEQFF.

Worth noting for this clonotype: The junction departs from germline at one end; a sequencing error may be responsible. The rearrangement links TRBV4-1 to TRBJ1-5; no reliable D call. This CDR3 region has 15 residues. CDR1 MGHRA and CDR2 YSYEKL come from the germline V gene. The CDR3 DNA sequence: TGCACCAGCAGCCAAGATCCGACAAGCAATCAGCCCCATCATTTT. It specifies CTSSQDPTSNQPHHF.

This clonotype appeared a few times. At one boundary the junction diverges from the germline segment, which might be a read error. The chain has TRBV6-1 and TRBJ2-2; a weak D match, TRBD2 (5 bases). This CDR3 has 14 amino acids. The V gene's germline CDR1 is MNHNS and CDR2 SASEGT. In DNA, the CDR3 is TGTGCCAGGAGATTAGACCAGAACACCGGGGAGCTGTCTTTT. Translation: CARRLDQNTGELSF.

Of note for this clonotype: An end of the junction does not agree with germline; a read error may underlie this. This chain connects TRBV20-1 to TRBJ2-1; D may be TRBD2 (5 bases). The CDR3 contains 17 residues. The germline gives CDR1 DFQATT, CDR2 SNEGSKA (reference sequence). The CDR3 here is CNAQKRASLSSYNEQFF. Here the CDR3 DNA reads TGCAATGCCCAAAAGAGGGCCAGTTTGAGCTCCTATAATGAGCAGTTCTTC.

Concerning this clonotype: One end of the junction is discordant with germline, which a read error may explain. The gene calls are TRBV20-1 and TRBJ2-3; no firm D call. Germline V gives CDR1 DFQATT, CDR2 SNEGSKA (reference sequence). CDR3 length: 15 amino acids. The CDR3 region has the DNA TGTAGTGCACGCCCCCATGGCAGGCGTTCGGATACGCAGTATTTT. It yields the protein CSARPHGRRSDTQYF.

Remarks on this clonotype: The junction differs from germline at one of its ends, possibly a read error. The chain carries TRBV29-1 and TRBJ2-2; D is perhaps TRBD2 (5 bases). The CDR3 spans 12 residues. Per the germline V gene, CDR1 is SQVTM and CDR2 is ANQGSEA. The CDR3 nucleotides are TGCAGCGTTGACAGTCCGGACGGGGAGCCGTTTTTT. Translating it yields CSVDSPDGEPFF.

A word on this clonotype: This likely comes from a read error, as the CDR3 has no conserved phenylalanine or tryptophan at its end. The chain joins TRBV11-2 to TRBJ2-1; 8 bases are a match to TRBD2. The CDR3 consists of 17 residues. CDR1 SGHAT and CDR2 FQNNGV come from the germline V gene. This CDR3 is CASTPESGGSSYIEQFS. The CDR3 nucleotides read TGTGCCAGCACCCCAGAGAGCGGGGGAAGCTCCTACATTGAGCAGTTCTCC.

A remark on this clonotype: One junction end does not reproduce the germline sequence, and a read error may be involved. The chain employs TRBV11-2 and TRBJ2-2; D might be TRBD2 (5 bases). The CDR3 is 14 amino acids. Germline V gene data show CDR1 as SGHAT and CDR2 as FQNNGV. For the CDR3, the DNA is TGTGCCAGGAGTTTCAACGTTCATACCGGGGAGCCGTTTTTT. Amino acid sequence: CARSFNVHTGEPFF. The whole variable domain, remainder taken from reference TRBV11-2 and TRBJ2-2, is EAGVAQSPRYKIIEKRQSVAFWCNPISGHATLYWYQQILGQGPKLLIQFQNNGVVDDSQLPKDRFSAERLKGVDSTLKIQPAKLEDSAVYLCARSFNVHTGEPFFGEGSRLTVL.